This T cell receptor beta chain was sequenced during a study of T cells in Graves' hyperthyroidism and ophthalmopathy. The study, taken as a whole, reports: Blood also contained most expanded thyroid clonotypes above 0.001.

V lost 0 bases and J lost 5, with 10 bases in between. Germline loops: CDR1 LNHDA, CDR2 SQIVND (reference sequence). The CDR3 spans 14 residues. As regards this clonotype: The antigen remains undetermined.

Using RNA transcripts as the source, TCR beta CDR3 regions were amplified. Researchers ran a first-round RT-PCR on the TCR CDR3 using the HTBI primer set. TCRdb used MiXCR to reprocess the multiplex PCR reads, holding one entry per CDR3 protein. Of around 800,000 distinct CDR3 sequences in the sample, approximately 40% were seen once. Based on clinical symptoms, serum thyroxine and TRAb, thyroid ultrasound and orbital computed tomography, diagnoses were reached. The source material was blood. J is TRBJ1-2 and V is TRBV19; D remains ambiguous. The TCR comes from a man in his late teens or twenties with Graves' hyperthyroidism. CDR3 DNA: TGTGCCAGTAGTATAGATCCCGCCCGGTATGGCTACACCTTC. Translated, it gives CASSIDPARYGYTF.